This is a list of T cell receptor beta chains from one sample in a study of memory CD4+ T cells and cytomegalovirus serostatus. Sequencing used immunoSEQ multiplex PCR; TCRdb keeps in-frame clones, though not all of them. The sample lists about 38,000 clones, 70% to 85% occurring once. Sequencing input: memory CD4+ T cells from blood. All receptors come from an adult in good health and CMV-seropositive. CDR3s include the opening cysteine and the closing phenylalanine or tryptophan. A D gene is named only where the DNA matches it firmly. Some rows mark clone size as missing; the rest say once, few, many or name a class of expanded clone.

j_call	clone_size	d_call	v_call	cdr3_nt	cdr3_aa
TRBJ1-1	-	-	TRBV7-8	TGTGCCAGCAGCTTAGCTCGGGGGAACACTGAAGCTTTCTTT	CASSLARGNTEAFF
TRBJ1-1	-	-	TRBV7-2	TGTGCCAGCAGCTTATCTGTTGGGGGAGTGAACACTGAAGCTTTCTTT	CASSLSVGGVNTEAFF
TRBJ2-7	medium-sized	TRBD2	TRBV7-9	TGTGCCAGCAGTTCCGGACTAGCGGGAGCTAGGCCGTACTTC	CASSSGLAGARPYF
TRBJ2-7	-	TRBD1	TRBV7-2	TGTGCCAGCAGCACCAGAACGGGACAGGCTGAGCAGTACTTC	CASSTRTGQAEQYF
TRBJ2-2	-	-	TRBV5-1	TGCGCCAGCAGTCCTGGGGGGTCGCTCACCGGGGAGCTGTTTTTT	CASSPGGSLTGELFF
TRBJ1-1	-	-	TRBV7-3	TGTGCCAGCAGCTTACATGGGTCTGTAAGGAACACTGAAGCTTTCTTT	CASSLHGSVRNTEAFF
TRBJ2-5	-	-	TRBV9	TGTGCCAGCAGCGTAGGGGGACTCCAAGAGACCCAGTACTTC	CASSVGGLQETQYF
TRBJ1-1	-	TRBD1	TRBV4-1	TGCGCCAGCAGCCAACCACAGGGGGCAGCTTATGAAGCTTTCTTT	CASSQPQGAAYEAFF
TRBJ2-5	-	TRBD1	TRBV9	TGTGCCAGCAGCGTAACACCGGGACAGGCAGAGACCCAGTACTTC	CASSVTPGQAETQYF
TRBJ2-7	-	TRBD2	TRBV2	TGTGCCAGCAGTTCCTCCGGGACTACAACGTACTTC	CASSSSGTTTYF
TRBJ2-2	-	TRBD2	TRBV7-2	TGTGCCAGCAGCTTAGTCGGGACTAACGGCGGGGAGCTGTTTTTT	CASSLVGTNGGELFF
TRBJ2-7	-	TRBD1	TRBV29-1	TGCAGCGCTGGACAGGGGGCCTACGAGCAGTACTTC	CSAGQGAYEQYF
TRBJ1-1	-	TRBD1	TRBV6-1	TGTGCCAGCAGTGCCGACAGGGAAAACACTGAAGCTTTCTTT	CASSADRENTEAFF
TRBJ2-7	-	TRBD1	TRBV4-1	TGCGCCAGCAGCCAACTAGACAGGGCCGACTACGAGCAGTACTTC	CASSQLDRADYEQYF